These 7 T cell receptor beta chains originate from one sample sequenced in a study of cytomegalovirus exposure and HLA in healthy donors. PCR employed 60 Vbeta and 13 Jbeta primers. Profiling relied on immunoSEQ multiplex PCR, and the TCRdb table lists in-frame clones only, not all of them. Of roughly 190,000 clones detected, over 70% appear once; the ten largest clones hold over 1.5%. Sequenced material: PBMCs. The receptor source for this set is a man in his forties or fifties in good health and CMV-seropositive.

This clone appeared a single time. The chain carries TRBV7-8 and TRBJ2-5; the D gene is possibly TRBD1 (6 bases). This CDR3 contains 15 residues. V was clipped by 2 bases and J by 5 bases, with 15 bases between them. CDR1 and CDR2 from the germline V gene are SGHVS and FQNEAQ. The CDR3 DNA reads TGTGCCAGCAGCTTATGGACAGCCTCCGGGGAGACCCAGTACTTC. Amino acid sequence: CASSLWTASGETQYF.

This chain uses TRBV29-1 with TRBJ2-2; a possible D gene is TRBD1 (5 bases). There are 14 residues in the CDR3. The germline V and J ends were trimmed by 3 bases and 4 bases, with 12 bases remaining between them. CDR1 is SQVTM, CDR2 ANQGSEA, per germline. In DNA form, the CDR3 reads TGCAGCGTTGACAGGCAGGGTCCCACCGGGGAGCTGTTTTTT. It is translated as CSVDRQGPTGELFF.

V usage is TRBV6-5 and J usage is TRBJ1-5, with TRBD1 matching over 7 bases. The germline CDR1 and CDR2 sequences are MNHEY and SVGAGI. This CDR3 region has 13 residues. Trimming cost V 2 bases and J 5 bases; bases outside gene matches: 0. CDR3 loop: CASSYRGHQPQHF. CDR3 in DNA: TGTGCCAGCAGTTACAGGGGGCATCAGCCCCAGCATTTT.

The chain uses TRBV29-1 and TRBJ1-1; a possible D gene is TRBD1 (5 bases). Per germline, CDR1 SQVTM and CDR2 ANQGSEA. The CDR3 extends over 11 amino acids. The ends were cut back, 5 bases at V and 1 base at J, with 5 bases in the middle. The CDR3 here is CSVTGNTEAFF. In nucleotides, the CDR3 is TGCAGCGTTACAGGGAACACTGAAGCTTTCTTT.

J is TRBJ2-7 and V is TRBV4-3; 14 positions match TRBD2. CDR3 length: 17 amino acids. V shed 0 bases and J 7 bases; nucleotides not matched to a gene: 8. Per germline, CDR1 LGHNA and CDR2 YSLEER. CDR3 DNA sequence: TGCGCCAGCAGCCAAGACAGGGGACTAGCGGGGGAAAGGGAGCAGTACTTC. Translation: CASSQDRGLAGEREQYF.

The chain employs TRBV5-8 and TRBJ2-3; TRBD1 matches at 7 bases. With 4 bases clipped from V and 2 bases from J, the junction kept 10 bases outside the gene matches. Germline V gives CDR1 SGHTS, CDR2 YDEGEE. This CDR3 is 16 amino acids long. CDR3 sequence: CASSPEGQQNTDTQYF. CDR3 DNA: TGTGCCAGCAGCCCTGAGGGACAGCAGAACACAGATACGCAGTATTTT.

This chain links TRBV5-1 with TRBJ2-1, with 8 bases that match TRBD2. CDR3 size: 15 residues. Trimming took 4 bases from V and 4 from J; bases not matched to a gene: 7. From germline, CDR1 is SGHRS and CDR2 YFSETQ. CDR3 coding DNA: TGCGCCAGCAGCCCGGCTAGCGGGTCTTACAATGAGCAGTTCTTC. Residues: CASSPASGSYNEQFF.